Shown below are 10 T cell receptor beta chains from a single sample sequenced in a study of blood T cell repertoires in COVID-19 (dated by TCRdb to about 2020). Library generation was performed with the immunoSEQ multiplex PCR assay. In TCRdb, the immuneACCESS table is reduced to in-frame sequences with V and J assigned. These tables do not hold every clone; where another copy was compared, an unresolved V gene accounts for under half, and the others remain unexplained. The sample table shows approximately 31,000 clones, and roughly 90% are seen once. The ten largest clones take up roughly 13% of the sample. The sample taken for sequencing was peripheral blood. The receptor set was obtained from a human donor in a cohort sampled during active COVID-19.

This clone was seen once. J is TRBJ1-1 and V is TRBV18, with 8 bases lining up with TRBD1. The CDR3 spans 16 residues. The V gene end was trimmed by 4 bases and the J gene end by 2 bases; junction bases not matched to a gene: 9. Germline-derived CDR1 and CDR2 are KGHSH and LQKENI. CDR3 bases: TGTGCCAGCTCACTAGAGATTGGACAGGGAAACACTGAAGCTTTCTTT. It codes for CASSLEIGQGNTEAFF.

The J gene is TRBJ2-1, the V gene TRBV19; no firm D call. The V gene's germline CDR1 is LNHDA and CDR2 SQIVND (reference sequence). The CDR3 has 15 amino acids. V lost 4 bases and J 4 bases, leaving 14 bases between the germline ends. CDR3 nucleotides: TGTGCCAGTAGTAGGCAGACTCAGCTTTACAATGAGCAGTTCTTC. Protein sequence: CASSRQTQLYNEQFF.

CDR3 sequence (DNA): TGCGCCAGCAGCTTGGTAGGGGGAGGGCCCGGCACCGGGGAGCTGTTTTTT. Encoded protein: CASSLVGGGPGTGELFF. The rearrangement uses TRBV5-1 and TRBJ2-2; D possibly corresponds to TRBD2 (7 bases). Germline CDR1 is SGHRS and CDR2 is YFSETQ. Trimming took 0 bases from V and 4 from J, leaving 16 bases between them. The CDR3 sequence is 17 residues long. The full variable domain, its missing parts supplied by reference TRBV5-1 and TRBJ2-2, is KAGVTQTPRYLIKTRGQQVTLSCSPISGHRSVSWYQQTPGQGLQFLFEYFSETQRNKGNFPGRFSGRQFSNSRSEMNVSTLELGDSALYLCASSLVGGGPGTGELFFGEGSRLTVL.

The rearrangement links TRBV7-3 to TRBJ2-5; 11 bases are shared with TRBD2. The ends lost 5 bases at V and 4 bases at J; junction bases unmatched: 6. CDR3 length: 15 residues. Per the germline V gene, CDR1 is SGHTA and CDR2 is FQGTGA. The CDR3 DNA follows: TGTGCCAGCAGCCCGAACGGACTAGCGGGAGAGACCCAGTACTTC. It codes for CASSPNGLAGETQYF. Supplemented by reference TRBV7-3 and TRBJ2-5, the full variable domain reads GAGVSQTPSNKVTEKGKYVELRCDPISGHTALYWYRQSLGQGPEFLIYFQGTGAADDSGLPNDRFFAVRPEGSVSTLKIQRTERGDSAVYLCASSPNGLAGETQYFGPGTRLLVL.

The chain combines TRBV11-2 with TRBJ2-3; 9 nucleotides line up with TRBD1. The germline CDR1 and CDR2 sequences are SGHAT and FQNNGV. Unmatched junction bases numbered 7, after V lost 4 bases and J lost 2 bases. There are 16 residues in the CDR3. The CDR3 sequence is CASSYRGRLATDTQYF. As DNA, the CDR3 is TGTGCCAGCAGCTACAGGGGGCGCCTGGCCACAGATACGCAGTATTTT.

This clone was picked up a small number of times. CDR3 coding DNA: TGTGCCAGCAGTGGCCGACAGGAGAATTATAGCAATCAGCCCCAGCATTTT. Its translation: CASSGRQENYSNQPQHF. V and J are TRBV6-1 and TRBJ1-5; D possibly corresponds to TRBD1 (6 bases). CDR1 is MNHNS, CDR2 SASEGT, per germline. Trimming shortened V by 4 bases and J by 0 bases, and 16 bases separated the two germline ends. The CDR3 consists of 17 residues.

V is TRBV7-3 and J is TRBJ2-6; D gene ambiguous. Per the germline V gene, CDR1 is SGHTA and CDR2 is FQGTGA. The CDR3 runs to 14 residues. With 6 bases removed from V and 0 bases from J, the gap between germline ends came to 6 bases. CDR3 sequence (DNA): TGTGCCAGCAGTCTCTACTCTGGGGCCAACGTCCTGACTTTC. It yields the protein CASSLYSGANVLTF.

This clone has only a few counts. The chain is built from TRBV5-8 and TRBJ2-7; D ambiguous. The length of the CDR3 is 13 residues. Germline V gene lookup returns CDR1 SGHTS and CDR2 YDEGEE. The V end was cut by 0 bases, the J end by 2 bases, with 6 bases between. CDR3 in amino acids: CASSLGPTYEQYF. The CDR3 bases are TGTGCCAGCAGCTTGGGGCCGACCTACGAGCAGTACTTC.

V is TRBV10-3 and J is TRBJ2-5; weak D call: TRBD2 (5 bases). This CDR3 has 13 amino acids. Trimming stripped 2 bases from V and 5 bases from J, with 9 bases between. Germline V lookup: CDR1 ENHRY, CDR2 SYGVKD. In DNA form, the CDR3 reads TGTGCCATCAGTGAGACGGGGATGGAGACCCAGTACTTC. This gives the protein CAISETGMETQYF.

The V and J genes are TRBV19 and TRBJ2-3, with 12 bases identical to TRBD2. Germline CDR1 and CDR2: LNHDA and SQIVND (reference sequence). Unmatched junction bases numbered 2, after V lost 7 bases and J lost 3 bases. The CDR3 contains 14 residues. The CDR3, as DNA: TGTGCCAGTAAAGGACTAGCGGGAACAGATACGCAGTATTTT. This encodes CASKGLAGTDTQYF.